The source of this T cell receptor (beta chain) is a study of cytomegalovirus exposure and HLA in healthy donors. Primers for the PCR totalled 60 Vbeta and 13 Jbeta. Some clones are missing from TCRdb's copy, which holds only in-frame ones; the method was immunoSEQ multiplex PCR. The top ten hold 3.5% to 5% of the sample, which has around 150,000 clones, about 80% seen once. The germline V gene encodes CDR1 LNHDA and CDR2 SQIVND (reference sequence). With 5 bases clipped from V and 6 bases from J, the junction kept 11 bases outside the gene matches. The CDR3 runs to 15 residues. This clonotype originated in a man aged 40-55 years in good health and CMV-seropositive. The sample consisted of PBMCs. This chain links TRBV19 with TRBJ2-5; TRBD1 aligns across 8 bases. CDR3 DNA: TGTGCCAGTAGTGGCGAGGGACAGGCGCGCCAGACCCAGTACTTC. Translation: CASSGEGQARQTQYF.